Below, 31 T cell receptor beta chains from the same sample are listed, as sequenced in a study of beta chain features in type 1 diabetes (dated 2018 in TCRdb). Findings and caveats that apply to the study as a whole: A moderate but significant shortening of TCRB CDR3 length was observed in type 1 diabetes patients in all four CD4+ subsets.

The library was obtained by the immunoSEQ multiplex PCR assay. All of the isolated RNA was reverse transcribed with the High Capacity cDNA Reverse Transcription Kit, so expressed TCRB transcripts were sequenced. Drawn from immuneACCESS, this table holds only the in-frame rearrangements with V and J called that TCRdb kept. Clones are partly lost; checked studies trace under half to an unresolved V gene and leave the rest unexplained. This sample gives 200,000 to 250,000 clones in total; approximately 14% of them show up just once. The top ten clonotypes cover 0.015% to 0.02% of the sample. These TCRs are of unknown antigen specificity. What was sequenced was naive CD4+ T cells from blood. The cell subset or site label on this specimen signifies: true naive CD4+ T cells. The receptor set was obtained from a man aged 30 to 45 with type 1 diabetes.

This clone was found a few times. The J gene is TRBJ2-7, the V gene TRBV28; a possible D gene is TRBD1 (7 bases). V was cut by 10 bases and J by 7 bases, with 26 bases left in between. The germline CDR1 and CDR2 sequences are MDHEN and SYDVKM. This CDR3 has 15 amino acids. CDR3: CAIQSGQAGGEEQYF. DNA for the CDR3: TGTGCCATCCAAAGTGGACAGGCGGGCGGGGAGGAGCAGTACTTC.

CDR3 bases: TGTGCCAGTACGGAGGGGCCGGGGGGCGGTCAGCCCCAGCATTTT. It specifies CASTEGPGGGQPQHF. The genes are TRBV19 and TRBJ1-5, with a possible D match to TRBD1 (6 bases). From germline, CDR1 is LNHDA and CDR2 SQIVND (reference sequence). Trimming removed 7 bases from V and 6 bases from J, with 19 bases in between. The length of the CDR3 is 15 residues. The variable domain in full, completed from reference TRBV19 and TRBJ1-5, reads DGGITQSPKYLFRKEGQNVTLSCEQNLNHDAMYWYRQDPGQGLRLIYYSQIVNDFQKGDIAEGYSVSREKKESFPLTVTSAQKNPTAFYLCASTEGPGGGQPQHFGDGTRLSIL.

This chain connects TRBV19 to TRBJ2-7, with unresolved D. Between the trimmed V and J ends, which lost 4 bases and 3 bases, there was a span of 7 bases. This CDR3 is built from 12 residues. Germline V gene lookup returns CDR1 LNHDA and CDR2 SQIVND (reference sequence). The chain's CDR3 is CASSNLGYEQYF. CDR3 nucleotide sequence: TGTGCCAGTAGTAACCTCGGCTACGAGCAGTACTTC. Supplemented by reference TRBV19 and TRBJ2-7, the full variable domain reads DGGITQSPKYLFRKEGQNVTLSCEQNLNHDAMYWYRQDPGQGLRLIYYSQIVNDFQKGDIAEGYSVSREKKESFPLTVTSAQKNPTAFYLCASSNLGYEQYFGPGTRLTVT.

The V call is TRBV5-1, the J call TRBJ2-2, with a tentative D call TRBD2 (6 bases). The CDR3 loop spans 15 amino acids. V lost 2 bases and J lost 1, with 9 bases in between. Germline lookup yields CDR1 SGHRS and CDR2 YFSETQ. This CDR3 reads CASSFYGGNTGELFF. The CDR3 nucleotides are TGCGCCAGCAGCTTCTACGGGGGGAACACCGGGGAGCTGTTTTTT.

This clone was counted a few times. The chain employs TRBV2 and TRBJ2-3; D unresolved. This CDR3 is 11 amino acids long. CDR1 and CDR2 (germline): SNHLY, FYNNEI. Trimming took 5 bases from V and 4 from J, leaving 4 bases between them. The CDR3 nucleotides read TGTGCCAGCAGTCTCGCAGATACGCAGTATTTT. Translating it yields CASSLADTQYF.

The J gene is TRBJ1-1, the V gene TRBV6-5, with D perhaps matching TRBD1 (6 bases). Germline CDR1 is MNHEY and CDR2 is SVGAGI. V lost 4 bases and J 1 base, leaving 10 bases between the germline ends. The CDR3 has 14 residues. CDR3 sequence reads: CASSFGQTNTEAFF. CDR3 coding DNA: TGTGCCAGCAGTTTTGGACAGACGAACACTGAAGCTTTCTTT.

This clone appeared a few times. CDR3 sequence: CSARDSEKLFF. The CDR3 bases are TGCAGTGCTAGAGACAGTGAAAAACTGTTTTTT. The gene calls are TRBV20-1 and TRBJ1-4; D not certain. The V gene lost 0 bases and the J gene lost 7 bases, with 3 bases spanning the gap. The CDR3 totals 11 residues. Per germline, CDR1 DFQATT and CDR2 SNEGSKA (reference sequence).

This clone occurred a few times. The rearrangement uses TRBV11-2 and TRBJ2-1, with a weak D call TRBD1 (6 bases). CDR1 SGHAT and CDR2 FQNNGV come from the germline V gene. The V end lost 1 base, the J end lost 14 bases, and 15 bases lay between the germline ends. The CDR3 totals 13 residues. CDR3 sequence reads: CASSLVGGTSEFF. CDR3 nucleotide sequence: TGTGCCAGCAGCTTAGTTGGGGGCACGTCTGAGTTCTTC.

The chain recombines TRBV18 with TRBJ1-1; D call uncertain. CDR3 length: 13 residues. CDR1 KGHSH and CDR2 LQKENI come from the germline V gene. Trimming removed 3 bases at V and 1 base at J, with 6 bases between. The CDR3 here is CASSPFRNTEAFF. The CDR3 coding sequence is TGTGCCAGCTCACCTTTCAGGAACACTGAAGCTTTCTTT.

A few counts support this clone. This chain joins TRBV4-1 and TRBJ2-2; D gene uncertain. This CDR3 comprises 15 residues. Germline V gene sequence: CDR1 MGHRA, CDR2 YSYEKL. Deletions cut 2 bases from V and 0 bases from J, with 7 bases between. CDR3 residues: CASSQNPANTGELFF. CDR3 DNA sequence: TGCGCCAGCAGCCAAAATCCGGCGAACACCGGGGAGCTGTTTTTT.

This clone was recorded a few times. The chain is built from TRBV7-9 and TRBJ1-2; tentative D call: TRBD1 (5 bases). The CDR3 loop spans 16 amino acids. Germline values: CDR1 SEHNR, CDR2 FQNEAQ (reference sequence). V lost 0 bases and J lost 2, with 13 bases in between. CDR3 protein: CASSLAVSRANYGYTF. The DNA of the CDR3 is TGTGCCAGCAGCTTAGCGGTCAGCAGGGCCAACTATGGCTACACCTTC.

The chain has TRBV7-9 and TRBJ2-7; 7 bases are a match to TRBD1. The CDR3 has 14 residues. The junction had 9 bases not matched to a gene; V was cut back by 3 bases and J by 7 bases. CDR1 is SEHNR and CDR2 is FQNEAQ in the germline V gene (reference sequence). CDR3 region: CASSFTGTVGEQYF. The DNA of the CDR3 is TGTGCCAGCAGCTTCACCGGGACAGTCGGGGAGCAGTACTTC.

This clone was observed a few times. The chain recombines TRBV9 with TRBJ2-7, with 9 bases identical to TRBD2. Germline V gene sequence: CDR1 SGDLS, CDR2 YYNGEE. The CDR3 is 11 residues long. The CDR3 region has the DNA TGTGCTAGCGGGAGTTCTTACGAGCAGTACTTC. Protein product: CASGSSYEQYF.

The CDR3 coding sequence is TGTGCCAGTAGTATAGACAGGGCCGCCTACGAGCAGTACTTC. Translated, it gives CASSIDRAAYEQYF. This chain joins TRBV19 and TRBJ2-7, with a possible D match to TRBD1 (5 bases). This CDR3 comprises 14 residues. CDR1 and CDR2 from the germline V gene are LNHDA and SQIVND (reference sequence). V was cut by 0 bases and J by 2 bases, with 8 bases left in between.

The gene calls are TRBV19 and TRBJ2-5; TRBD1 matches 10 bases. Unmatched junction bases numbered 5, after V lost 4 bases and J lost 6 bases. Germline V gene data show CDR1 as LNHDA and CDR2 as SQIVND (reference sequence). The CDR3 is 14 amino acids. CDR3: CASSSGTGVKTQYF. The CDR3 nucleotides read TGTGCCAGTAGTAGCGGGACAGGGGTGAAGACCCAGTACTTC.

This chain uses TRBV5-4 with TRBJ1-1; possible D gene TRBD1, 5 bases. Trimming left V 1 base short and J 5 bases short, with 15 bases between. Per germline, CDR1 SGHNT and CDR2 YYREEE (reference sequence). The CDR3 covers 15 residues. CDR3 sequence reads: CASSLQGMGGTEAFF. CDR3 nucleotides: TGTGCCAGCAGCTTGCAGGGTATGGGTGGGACTGAAGCTTTCTTT.

This chain joins TRBV30 and TRBJ1-2; TRBD1 matches at 7 bases. CDR3 length: 13 residues. Per the germline V gene, CDR1 is GTSNPN and CDR2 is SVGIG (reference sequence). V was pared by 1 base and J by 6 bases, with 5 bases of the junction left unmatched. The CDR3 region has the DNA TGTGCCTGGAGTGACAGGGGAGTAGATGGCTACACCTTC. Its translation is CAWSDRGVDGYTF.

This clone was seen a few times. This chain links TRBV5-1 with TRBJ2-5; 7 bases are shared with TRBD2. This CDR3 region has 15 residues. V was pared by 4 bases and J by 2 bases, with 8 bases of the junction left unmatched. Germline V gives CDR1 SGHRS, CDR2 YFSETQ. CDR3 protein: CASSGNRAGQETQYF. Written as DNA, the CDR3 is TGCGCCAGCAGCGGCAATAGAGCGGGGCAAGAGACCCAGTACTTC.

There are a few counts of this clone. J is TRBJ1-4 and V is TRBV7-9, with D possibly matching TRBD1 (6 bases). This CDR3 is 14 amino acids long. Germline values: CDR1 SEHNR, CDR2 FQNEAQ (reference sequence). Trimming left V 3 bases short and J 10 bases short, with 15 bases between. CDR3 bases: TGTGCCAGCAGCTTCCAACAGGGTGAGGGAAAACTGTTTTTT. The encoded protein is CASSFQQGEGKLFF. The full variable domain, with the rest looked up from reference TRBV7-9 and TRBJ1-4, is DTGVSQNPRHKITKRGQNVTFRCDPISEHNRLYWYRQTLGQGPEFLTYFQNEAQLEKSRLLSDRFSAERPKGSFSTLEIQRTEQGDSAMYLCASSFQQGEGKLFFGSGTQLSVL.

The chain has TRBV4-1 and TRBJ2-1; D might be TRBD1 (6 bases). The CDR3 length is 16 residues. The ends were cut back, 0 bases at V and 1 base at J, with 10 bases in the middle. Germline V gene sequence: CDR1 MGHRA, CDR2 YSYEKL. CDR3 loop: CASSQEVGASYNEQFF. The CDR3 nucleotides are TGCGCCAGCAGCCAAGAAGTGGGGGCTTCCTACAATGAGCAGTTCTTC.

This chain joins TRBV19 and TRBJ1-1, with 8 bases fitting TRBD1. CDR1 is LNHDA, CDR2 SQIVND, per germline (reference sequence). The CDR3 is 14 amino acids. V dropped 6 bases and J dropped 4; count of bases not matched to a gene: 7. CDR3 sequence reads: CASRVTGAGTEAFF. The CDR3 nucleotides read TGTGCCAGTAGGGTGACAGGGGCAGGCACTGAAGCTTTCTTT.

The chain couples TRBV27 to TRBJ1-4, with D uncertain. The CDR3 extends over 15 amino acids. Germline CDR1 and CDR2: MNHEY and SMNVEV (reference sequence). The V end lost 6 bases, the J end lost 3 bases, and 14 bases lay between the germline ends. CDR3 protein: CASRANGAANEKLFF. CDR3 in DNA: TGTGCCAGCAGAGCCAACGGCGCGGCTAATGAAAAACTGTTTTTT.

This clone was seen more than once but under ten times. This rearrangement joins TRBV9 to TRBJ2-7; the match to TRBD2 covers 9 bases. With V trimmed by 0 bases and J by 0 bases, 1 base remained unmatched. Germline CDR1 SGDLS, CDR2 YYNGEE. The CDR3 runs 15 residues. The DNA for the CDR3 is TGTGCCAGCAGCGTAGATAGCGGGAGCTCCTACGAGCAGTACTTC. This translates into CASSVDSGSSYEQYF. Full variable domain (rest looked up from reference TRBV9 and TRBJ2-7): DSGVTQTPKHLITATGQRVTLRCSPRSGDLSVYWYQQSLDQGLQFLIQYYNGEERAKGNILERFSAQQFPDLHSELNLSSLELGDSALYFCASSVDSGSSYEQYFGPGTRLTVT.

The chain has TRBV5-4 and TRBJ1-3; D is uncertain. This CDR3 region has 14 residues. V lost 4 bases and J lost 4, with 12 bases in between. CDR1 is SGHNT, CDR2 YYREEE, per germline (reference sequence). The CDR3 sequence is CASSQNQYGNTIYF. In DNA form, the CDR3 reads TGTGCCAGCAGCCAGAACCAGTACGGAAACACCATATATTTT.

This clone was picked up a small number of times. The chain links TRBV7-9 to TRBJ2-1; 7 nucleotides agree with TRBD2. The CDR3 spans 15 residues. The germline gives CDR1 SEHNR, CDR2 FQNEAQ (reference sequence). The ends lost 7 bases at V and 4 bases at J; junction bases unmatched: 10. The CDR3 region has the DNA TGTGCCAGCAACTCGGCCGGGGGGTATTACAATGAGCAGTTCTTC. The encoded protein is CASNSAGGYYNEQFF.

V is TRBV29-1 and J is TRBJ2-1; 13 bases agree with TRBD2. CDR1 SQVTM and CDR2 ANQGSEA come from the germline V gene. The CDR3 consists of 14 residues. The trim removed 7 bases at V and 3 bases at J, leaving 3 bases unmatched. DNA of the CDR3: TGCAGCGGGGGACTAGCGGGACTCTACAATGAGCAGTTCTTC. Protein product: CSGGLAGLYNEQFF.

The genes are TRBV7-8 and TRBJ2-7, with 8 bases identical to TRBD2. The CDR3 is 12 amino acids. The V and J ends lost 9 bases and 0 bases, in that order; junction bases with no gene match: 1. From germline, CDR1 is SGHVS and CDR2 FQNEAQ. The CDR3 nucleotides are TGTGCCAGACTAGCGGCCTCCTACGAGCAGTACTTC. Translating gives CARLAASYEQYF.

The V call is TRBV5-1, the J call TRBJ2-3; TRBD2 matches 8 bases. V lost 0 bases, J lost 2 bases, and 5 bases stayed unmatched. CDR1 and CDR2 (germline): SGHRS, YFSETQ. The CDR3 totals 16 residues. In DNA, the CDR3 is TGCGCCAGCAGCTTGGCCGGGGGGGACCACACAGATACGCAGTATTTT. Translation: CASSLAGGDHTDTQYF.

This rearrangement joins TRBV30 to TRBJ1-2; D ambiguous. Trimming shortened V by 3 bases and J by 3 bases, and 8 bases separated the two germline ends. This CDR3 region has 12 residues. The germline gives CDR1 GTSNPN, CDR2 SVGIG (reference sequence). The CDR3 DNA reads TGTGCCTGGAGCGCCCCGGACTATGGCTACACCTTC. Amino acids: CAWSAPDYGYTF.

This clone was detected only a few times. The chain employs TRBV25-1 and TRBJ2-5, with unresolved D. Germline V CDR1 and CDR2: MGHDK, SYGVNS. This CDR3 is built from 12 residues. The V end was cut by 8 bases, the J end by 4 bases, with 11 bases between. This chain's CDR3 is CASGQLGETQYF. The CDR3 nucleotides read TGTGCCAGCGGGCAGCTTGGAGAGACCCAGTACTTC.

CDR3: CASSLTSGSSYEQYF. As DNA, the CDR3 is TGTGCCAGCAGCTTAACTAGCGGGAGCAGCTACGAGCAGTACTTC. This chain uses TRBV7-6 with TRBJ2-7, with 11 bases aligning to TRBD2. CDR1 SGHVS and CDR2 FNYEAQ come from the germline V gene. The CDR3 is 15 residues long. J gave up 3 bases and V 2 bases, and 3 bases lay outside the gene matches.